This T cell receptor beta chain appears in the sequencing data of a study of beta chain features in type 1 diabetes. Study-wide results and limits: TCRB CDR3s were moderately but significantly shorter in Type 1 diabetes patients in all four CD4+ subsets. Fewer junction insertions and more nucleotide deletions appeared in type 1 diabetes patients. A closer apparent resemblance between naive, central memory and Treg TCRB repertoires was seen in patients than in healthy donors.

Expressed TCRB transcripts got sequenced, as all isolated RNA was reverse transcribed. This table comes from immunoSEQ multiplex PCR, and its TCRdb copy is limited to in-frame clones, with some not included. The data show hundreds of thousands of clones, approximately 16% seen once. A single heparinised draw of 95 to 150 mL on average was taken per donor. Central memory, naive, regulatory and stem cell-like memory CD4+ cells were sorted by CD45RO/CCR7/CD25/CD127/CD95/CD27. This clone appeared a few times. The antigen remains unidentified. This TCR came from a young man with type 1 diabetes. Sequencing was done on a sample of naive CD4+ T cells from blood.

The CDR3 sequence is CAITAGLADTQYF. The CDR3, as DNA: TGTGCCATCACCGCGGGACTGGCAGATACGCAGTATTTT. The chain employs TRBV10-3 and TRBJ2-3; D is perhaps TRBD2 (6 bases). The CDR3 is 13 amino acids. CDR1 is ENHRY and CDR2 is SYGVKD in the germline V gene. V lost 7 bases and J lost 4, with 12 bases in between.